The entry that follows covers one T cell receptor beta chain sequence. V was cut by 3 bases and J by 5 bases, with 10 bases left in between. The CDR3 runs to 13 residues. Germline V gene sequence: CDR1 SGHTA, CDR2 FQGNSA. This sample stems from a study of CD4 and CD8 cells across lung adenocarcinoma regions. TCRdb ran MiXCR on the PCR reads and lists one entry per CDR3 protein. The sample contains 5,000 or so distinct CDR3 sequences, 50% of which appear only once. This rearrangement joins TRBV7-2 to TRBJ2-5; weak D call: TRBD1 (5 bases). The sequenced sample was CD4+ T cells from the margin of a lung tumor. This clonotype was sampled from a male donor with lung adenocarcinoma. The CD4 and CD8 labels of this study may be unreliable. The CDR3 nucleotides are TGTGCCAGCAGCTTGGCTAAGGGGGAGACCCAGTACTTC. Its translation is CASSLAKGETQYF.